This TCR beta chain was obtained from a study of OX40 agonist ivuxolimab in advanced cancers. Overall study context: An agonistic anti-OX40 (CD134) antibody, ivuxolimab, was used to treat the patients. Intravenous ivuxolimab at 0.01 to 10 mg/kg was given to patients every 2 weeks.

With respect to this clone: No antigen is known for it.

Whole-study findings and limits: There was clonal expansion of CD4+ and CD8+ blood T cells by week 6 at 0.1 to 3.0 mg/kg.

TCRdb's copy holds only in-frame clones and misses some; the assay was immunoSEQ multiplex PCR. The repertoire consists of 55,000 to 85,000 clones, with approximately 90% occurring once and the leading ten covering roughly 1.3%. V gave up 0 bases and J gave up 2 bases, with 19 bases separating them. The CDR3 loop spans 18 amino acids. Germline CDR1 reads MGHRA; CDR2 reads YSYEKL. Autoimmune disease history or systemic immunosuppression led to patients being barred. V usage is TRBV4-1 and J usage is TRBJ1-2; D not resolved. The receptor was isolated from an adult with an advanced solid tumor such as melanoma, head and neck, liver or kidney cancer. The sample consisted of CD4+ or CD8+ T cells sorted from blood, taken in a trial of the OX40 agonist ivuxolimab. CDR3 residues: CASSQDKGEGTLNYGYTF. CDR3 nucleotides: TGCGCCAGCAGCCAAGATAAAGGCGAGGGAACCTTAAACTATGGCTACACCTTC.